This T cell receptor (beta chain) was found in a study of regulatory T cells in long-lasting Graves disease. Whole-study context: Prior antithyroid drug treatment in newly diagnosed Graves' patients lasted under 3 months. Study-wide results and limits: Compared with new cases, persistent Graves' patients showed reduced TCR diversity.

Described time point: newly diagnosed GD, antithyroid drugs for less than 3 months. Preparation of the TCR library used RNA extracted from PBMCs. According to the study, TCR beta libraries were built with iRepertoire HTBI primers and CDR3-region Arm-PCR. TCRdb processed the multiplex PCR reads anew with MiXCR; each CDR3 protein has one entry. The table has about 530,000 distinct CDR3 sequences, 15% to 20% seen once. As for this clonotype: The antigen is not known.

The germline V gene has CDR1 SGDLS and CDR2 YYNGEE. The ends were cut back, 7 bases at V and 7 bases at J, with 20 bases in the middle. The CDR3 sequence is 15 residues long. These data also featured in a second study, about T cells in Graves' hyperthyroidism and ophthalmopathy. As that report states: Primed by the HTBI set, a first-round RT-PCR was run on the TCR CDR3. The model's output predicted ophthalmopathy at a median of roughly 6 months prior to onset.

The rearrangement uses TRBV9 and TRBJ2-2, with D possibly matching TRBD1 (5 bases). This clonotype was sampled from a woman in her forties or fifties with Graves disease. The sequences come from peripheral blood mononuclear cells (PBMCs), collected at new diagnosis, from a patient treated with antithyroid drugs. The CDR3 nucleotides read TGTGCCAGCGAAATTACAGGCCGTCCGGGCGGGGAGCTGTTTTTT. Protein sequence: CASEITGRPGGELFF.